This TCR beta chain originates from a study of response to subunit inactivated influenza vaccine. Turning to this clonotype: Its specificity is unknown.

TCRdb ran MiXCR on the RT-PCR reads and lists one entry per CDR3 protein. The sample yields about 310,000 distinct CDR3 sequences, 20% to 25% seen once. Whole-study results and caveats: That few new T cells are recruited by each seasonal influenza vaccination was the authors' suggestion.

The CDR3 contains 15 residues. The V gene's germline CDR1 is SGDLS and CDR2 YYNGEE. The germline V and J ends were trimmed by 0 bases and 1 base, with 11 bases remaining between them. The chain recombines TRBV9 with TRBJ2-7, with a possible D match to TRBD2 (5 bases). This sequence originates from a man between 50 and 69 years old who received an inactivated influenza vaccine. Sequences were derived from PBMCs from blood, sampled approximately 20 months after vaccination. CDR3 sequence (DNA): TGTGCCAGCAGCGTAGGGTCGAGCGGATCCTACGAGCAGTACTTC. It yields the protein CASSVGSSGSYEQYF.